This passage covers 19 T cell receptor beta chains from one sample sequenced in a study of shared clonotypes between healthy human individuals. Clones were sequenced by immunoSEQ multiplex PCR, and TCRdb holds only the in-frame ones, with some missing. Among about 2.3 million clones listed, 92% were seen once. Sequenced material: naive CD4+ T cells from PBMCs. This sample's subset: CD45RA+ positively selected. The receptors were sampled from a man aged 18 to 30 in good health. Some clones in this sample may be carry-over from other donors' samples.

The V gene is TRBV28, the J gene TRBJ1-1; 11 bases are a match to TRBD1. The CDR3 is made up of 14 amino acids. The V segment lost 2 bases and the J segment 6 bases; nucleotides outside the gene matches: 2. CDR1 is MDHEN, CDR2 SYDVKM, per germline. The CDR3 region has the DNA TGTGCCAGCAGTTTAACGGGACAGGGGGCTGAAGCTTTCTTT. Protein: CASSLTGQGAEAFF.

J is TRBJ2-7 and V is TRBV28; the D call may be TRBD1 or TRBD2 (5 bases each). Germline V lookup: CDR1 MDHEN, CDR2 SYDVKM. The CDR3 contains 15 residues. V lost 5 bases and J lost 2, with 16 bases in between. CDR3 protein: CASSPGDRITYEQYF. DNA for the CDR3: TGTGCCAGCAGTCCTGGGGACCGGATTACCTACGAGCAGTACTTC.

The rearrangement links TRBV5-6 to TRBJ2-4, with TRBD1 matching 7 bases. Germline CDR1 reads SGHDT; CDR2 reads YYEEEE. The CDR3 is 12 amino acids. J was trimmed by 11 bases and V by 0 bases; bases with no gene match: 2. The CDR3, as DNA: TGTGCCAGCAGCTTGGAGGGGACAGTTCAGTACTTC. Protein: CASSLEGTVQYF.

The chain links TRBV5-1 to TRBJ2-5; tentative D call: TRBD1 (5 bases). The CDR3 length is 14 residues. Trimming shortened V by 2 bases and J by 4 bases, and 12 bases separated the two germline ends. The germline gives CDR1 SGHRS, CDR2 YFSETQ. CDR3 sequence (DNA): TGCGCCAGCAGCTTAGAAGGGGTCATAGAGACCCAGTACTTC. It codes for CASSLEGVIETQYF.

The J gene is TRBJ2-1, the V gene TRBV28; 8 nucleotides agree with TRBD2. The germline V gene has CDR1 MDHEN and CDR2 SYDVKM. This CDR3 has 14 amino acids. V lost 8 bases, J lost 7 bases, and 10 bases stayed unmatched. CDR3 amino acids: CASRIAGRGNEQFF. In nucleotides, the CDR3 is TGTGCCAGCCGAATAGCGGGACGTGGTAATGAGCAGTTCTTC. Full variable domain (remainder filled in from reference TRBV28 and TRBJ2-1): DVKVTQSSRYLVKRTGEKVFLECVQDMDHENMFWYRQDPGLGLRLIYFSYDVKMKEKGDIPEGYSVSREKKERFSLILESASTNQTSMYLCASRIAGRGNEQFFGPGTRLTVL.

The chain couples TRBV7-9 to TRBJ2-3; D ambiguous. V was trimmed by 3 bases and J by 0 bases, leaving 10 bases between them. The germline V gene has CDR1 SEHNR and CDR2 FQNEAQ (reference sequence). This CDR3 comprises 15 residues. CDR3 sequence: CASSFPKASTDTQYF. The CDR3 DNA follows: TGTGCCAGCAGCTTTCCGAAGGCTAGCACAGATACGCAGTATTTT.

V and J are TRBV6-5 and TRBJ1-2, with 9 bases that match TRBD1. Germline lookup yields CDR1 MNHEY and CDR2 SVGAGI. The CDR3 totals 14 residues. Trimming at V came to 6 bases and at J to 3 bases, leaving 5 bases not matched to a gene. For the CDR3, the DNA is TGTGCCAGCAGCCCGACAGGGGGAGACTATGGCTACACCTTC. Residues: CASSPTGGDYGYTF.

This clone was detected only once. The chain recombines TRBV7-9 with TRBJ2-4, with D maybe TRBD1 (5 bases). Trimming pared 4 bases from V and 0 bases from J, leaving 7 bases between. Germline CDR1 is SEHNR and CDR2 is FQNEAQ (reference sequence). The CDR3 has 14 residues. The chain's CDR3 is CASSSTGAKNIQYF. Here the CDR3 DNA reads TGTGCCAGCAGCTCCACAGGAGCCAAAAACATTCAGTACTTC.

The chain is built from TRBV7-8 and TRBJ2-1, with 7 bases that match TRBD2. J lost 7 bases, V lost 5 bases, and 8 bases had no gene match. This CDR3 has 14 amino acids. CDR1 and CDR2 (germline): SGHVS, FQNEAQ. The CDR3 loop reads CASSPVWGGNEQFF. In DNA, the CDR3 is TGTGCCAGCAGCCCCGTGTGGGGAGGGAATGAGCAGTTCTTC.

This chain joins TRBV5-1 and TRBJ2-1; 9 nucleotides agree with TRBD1. The V and J ends lost 4 bases and 9 bases, in that order; junction bases with no gene match: 14. Germline values: CDR1 SGHRS, CDR2 YFSETQ. There are 16 residues in the CDR3. The CDR3 spells CASSTQQGAEFTEQFF. As DNA, the CDR3 is TGCGCCAGCAGCACCCAACAGGGGGCTGAGTTCACTGAGCAGTTCTTC.

The chain links TRBV27 to TRBJ1-1; D call uncertain. The germline V and J ends were trimmed by 1 base and 5 bases, with 11 bases remaining between them. The CDR3 consists of 14 residues. Germline CDR1 and CDR2: MNHEY and SMNVEV (reference sequence). CDR3 nucleotide sequence: TGTGCCAGCAGTTTATATGGTCCGGGGACTGAAGCTTTCTTT. Encoded protein: CASSLYGPGTEAFF.

This rearrangement joins TRBV10-3 to TRBJ2-7; tentatively, D is TRBD1 or TRBD2 (5 bases each). This CDR3 is 14 amino acids long. Looked up from germline, CDR1 is ENHRY and CDR2 is SYGVKD. V gave up 0 bases and J gave up 2 bases, with 8 bases separating them. The CDR3, as DNA: TGTGCCATCAGTGAGTCGGGACCAGCCTACGAGCAGTACTTC. As protein: CAISESGPAYEQYF.

This clone was counted between two and nine times. J is TRBJ2-2 and V is TRBV30; D remains unclear. There are 13 residues in the CDR3. Germline assignment: CDR1 GTSNPN and CDR2 SVGIG (reference sequence). Trimming pared 5 bases from V and 0 bases from J, leaving 7 bases between. The DNA of the CDR3 is TGTGCCTGGTCCCGGACGAACACCGGGGAGCTGTTTTTT. Amino acid sequence: CAWSRTNTGELFF.

The rearrangement links TRBV5-1 to TRBJ2-5; 10 bases match TRBD1. This CDR3 is 16 amino acids long. The ends lost 4 bases at V and 4 bases at J; junction bases unmatched: 10. Germline V gives CDR1 SGHRS, CDR2 YFSETQ. Written as DNA, the CDR3 is TGCGCCAGCAGCCTGGGGACAGGGGTAAGAGGAGAGACCCAGTACTTC. Its translation is CASSLGTGVRGETQYF.

The chain employs TRBV19 and TRBJ1-1; D not certain. CDR1 is LNHDA and CDR2 is SQIVND in the germline V gene (reference sequence). V was trimmed by 3 bases and J by 11 bases, leaving 16 bases between them. The CDR3 spans 13 residues. The CDR3 here is CASSIKVGRRAFF. CDR3 nucleotides: TGTGCCAGTAGTATTAAAGTTGGCAGGAGGGCTTTCTTT.

The rearrangement uses TRBV5-8 and TRBJ2-6, with no clear D. V lost 5 bases and J 5 bases, leaving 14 bases between the germline ends. The CDR3 has 15 residues. CDR1 and CDR2 from the germline V gene are SGHTS and YDEGEE. CDR3 amino acids: CASSRASVWANVLTF. The CDR3 DNA follows: TGTGCCAGCAGTAGGGCGAGTGTTTGGGCCAACGTCCTGACTTTC.

The chain employs TRBV29-1 and TRBJ2-1; TRBD2 matches at 8 bases. After removal of 4 bases from V and 9 bases from J, the junction contained 8 bases not matched to a gene. CDR3 length equals 13 residues. The germline V gene has CDR1 SQVTM and CDR2 ANQGSEA. The CDR3, as DNA: TGCAGCGTTGTAGGGCTAGCGGGTGGTGAGCAGTTCTTC. This sequence encodes CSVVGLAGGEQFF.

The chain uses TRBV10-3 and TRBJ2-7; 9 nucleotides line up with TRBD1. In germline, CDR1 is ENHRY, CDR2 SYGVKD. CDR3 length equals 14 residues. V lost 6 bases to trimming and J lost 2 bases; unmatched junction nucleotides: 5. Written as DNA, the CDR3 is TGTGCCATCAGACTACAGGGGGCCACCTACGAGCAGTACTTC. Translating it yields CAIRLQGATYEQYF.

The chain recombines TRBV5-4 with TRBJ2-5, with 7 bases matching TRBD2. V was clipped by 0 bases and J by 5 bases; unmatched bases: 7. From germline, CDR1 is SGHNT and CDR2 YYREEE (reference sequence). This CDR3 is 15 amino acids long. The CDR3 reads CASSLVRGGTETQYF. DNA for the CDR3: TGTGCCAGCAGCTTGGTCCGGGGAGGGACGGAGACCCAGTACTTC.